This TCR beta chain is from a study of CD8+CD57+ T cells in acquired aplastic anemia. The CDR3 spans 14 residues. CDR1 SGHTA and CDR2 FQGNSA come from the germline V gene. In the case of this clonotype: Its target is not known. At one end the junction does not follow the germline gene, possibly because of a read error.

Patients picked for sequencing had shown CD8+CD57+ cell expansion detected by flow cytometry. There was no therapy given to any patient before the blood sampling took place. Genomic DNA, serving as template, underwent TCR beta VDJ and CDR3 profiling. TCRdb re-analysed the reads in MiXCR, keeping a single row per CDR3 protein. The sample has roughly 290,000 distinct CDR3 sequences, approximately 57% seen once; the top ten hold around 1.3%. Study conclusions and caveats: CD8+ Simpson's diversity did not differ significantly between patients and controls. Some 30 shared CD8+ CDR3s appeared highly expressed within patients' immunodominant clones.

The chain employs TRBV7-2 and TRBJ1-6, with no clear D. This TCR derives from a human donor with aplastic anemia. The sample taken for sequencing was sorted CD4+, CD8+, or CD8+CD57+ T cells (not recorded which) from PBMCs. Here the CDR3 reads CASSLEVLTSPLHF. CDR3 DNA: TGTGCCAGCAGTTTAGAGGTGTTGACTTCACCCCTCCACTTT. Together with reference TRBV7-2 and TRBJ1-6, the CDR3 gives the full variable domain: GAGVSQSPSNKVTEKGKDVELRCDPISGHTALYWYRQSLGQGLEFLIYFQGNSAPDKSGLPSDRFSAERTGGSVSTLTIQRTQQEDSAVYLCASSLEVLTSPLHFGNGTRLTVT.